The 7 T cell receptor beta chains given below trace back to one sample, sequenced in a study of CD8+ T cells in alopecia areata. The treatment: oral pan-JAK inhibitor, 5-10 mg twice daily. Following RNA extraction, reverse transcription yielded cDNA that acted as the sequencing template. Method: immunoSEQ multiplex PCR; TCRdb's copy keeps in-frame clones and lacks some. The sample shows 200,000 to 250,000 clones, 50% to 70% of them seen only once. The sequencing used CD4+ T cells sorted from blood, collected at week 4, from a patient treated with tofacitinib. These receptors were obtained from a human donor with alopecia areata.

The chain joins TRBV6-5 to TRBJ1-5; D not certain. The CDR3 totals 16 residues. Germline values: CDR1 MNHEY, CDR2 SVGAGI. Trimming pared 0 bases from V and 5 bases from J, leaving 14 bases between. CDR3 region: CASSYSRVRPDQPQHF. The DNA for the CDR3 is TGTGCCAGCAGTTACTCGAGGGTACGACCCGATCAGCCCCAGCATTTT.

This clone came up a few times. This chain connects TRBV30 to TRBJ2-2; maybe TRBD1 (5 bases). Per the germline V gene, CDR1 is GTSNPN and CDR2 is SVGIG (reference sequence). The CDR3 spans 13 residues. Between the trimmed V and J ends, which lost 3 bases and 7 bases, there was a span of 12 bases. The chain's CDR3 is CAWSAMDNGELFF. CDR3 DNA: TGTGCCTGGAGCGCCATGGACAACGGGGAGCTGTTTTTT.

The V call is TRBV29-1, the J call TRBJ2-2; D unresolved. CDR1 is SQVTM, CDR2 ANQGSEA, per germline. V dropped 6 bases and J dropped 1 base, with 12 bases sitting between them. The CDR3 runs 14 residues. CDR3 sequence reads: CSVTAGVNTGELFF. The CDR3 nucleotides read TGCAGCGTCACCGCAGGTGTGAACACCGGGGAGCTGTTTTTT.

The CDR3 loop reads CAWELTKGYGYTF. CDR3 nucleotides: TGTGCCTGGGAGCTCACTAAAGGCTATGGCTACACCTTC. The rearrangement links TRBV30 to TRBJ1-2; D is unresolved. The length of the CDR3 is 13 residues. Between the trimmed V and J ends, which lost 5 bases and 4 bases, there was a span of 14 bases. The germline CDR1 and CDR2 sequences are GTSNPN and SVGIG (reference sequence).

In this sample, this clone turned up a few times. The chain links TRBV29-1 to TRBJ1-2; D is possibly TRBD1 (5 bases). CDR1 is SQVTM and CDR2 is ANQGSEA in the germline V gene. The CDR3 has 11 residues. V dropped 8 bases and J dropped 3 bases, with 10 bases sitting between them. CDR3 in DNA: TGCAGCCTAGGAGGGGACTATGGCTACACCTTC. It codes for CSLGGDYGYTF.

J is TRBJ2-1 and V is TRBV10-2, with D unclear. Trimming took 8 bases from V and 3 from J, leaving 8 bases between them. Germline CDR1 reads WSHSY; CDR2 reads SAAADI. This CDR3 is built from 12 residues. CDR3 sequence (DNA): TGCGCCAGCGGTCGAAACTACAATGAGCAGTTCTTC. Translating it yields CASGRNYNEQFF.

This clone turned up a few times. The rearrangement uses TRBV5-1 and TRBJ2-1; D is undetermined. The length of the CDR3 is 15 residues. Germline assignment: CDR1 SGHRS and CDR2 YFSETQ. The ends were cut back, 1 base at V and 4 bases at J, with 12 bases in the middle. CDR3 residues: CASSLLMAMYNEQFF. CDR3 bases: TGCGCCAGCAGCTTGCTTATGGCCATGTACAATGAGCAGTTCTTC.